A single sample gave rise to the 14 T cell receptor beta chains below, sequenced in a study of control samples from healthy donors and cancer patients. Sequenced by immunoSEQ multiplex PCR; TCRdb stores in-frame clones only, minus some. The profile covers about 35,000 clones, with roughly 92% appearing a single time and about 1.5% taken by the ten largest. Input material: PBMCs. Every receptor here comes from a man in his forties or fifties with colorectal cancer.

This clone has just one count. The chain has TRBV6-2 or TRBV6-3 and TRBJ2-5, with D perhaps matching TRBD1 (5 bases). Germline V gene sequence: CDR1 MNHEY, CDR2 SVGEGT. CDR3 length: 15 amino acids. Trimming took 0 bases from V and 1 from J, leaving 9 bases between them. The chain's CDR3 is CASSYSYRLQETQYF. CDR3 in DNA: TGTGCCAGCAGTTACTCTTACAGGCTCCAAGAGACCCAGTACTTC.

The CDR3 DNA reads as TGTGCCAGTAGTGCCCTGTTATCGGGGGTTGGGGATACGCAGTATTTT. This sequence encodes CASSALLSGVGDTQYF. The V call is TRBV19, the J call TRBJ2-3; weak D call: TRBD2 (6 bases). Trimming shortened V by 5 bases and J by 6 bases, and 21 bases separated the two germline ends. This CDR3 comprises 16 residues. The V gene's germline CDR1 is LNHDA and CDR2 SQIVND (reference sequence).

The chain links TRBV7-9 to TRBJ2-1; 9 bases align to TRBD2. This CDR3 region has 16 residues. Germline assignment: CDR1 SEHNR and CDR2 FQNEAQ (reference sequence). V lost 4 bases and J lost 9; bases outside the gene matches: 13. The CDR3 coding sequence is TGTGCCAGCAGCTCCCCTGGCGGGGGGGGCGCCGCTGAGCAGTTCTTC. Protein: CASSSPGGGGAAEQFF.

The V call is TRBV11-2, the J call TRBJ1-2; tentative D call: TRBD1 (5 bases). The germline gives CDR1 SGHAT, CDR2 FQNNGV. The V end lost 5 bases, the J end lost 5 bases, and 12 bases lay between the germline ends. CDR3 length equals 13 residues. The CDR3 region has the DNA TGTGCCAGCAGCCCGGGGGAGGAGTATGGCTACACCTTC. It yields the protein CASSPGEEYGYTF.

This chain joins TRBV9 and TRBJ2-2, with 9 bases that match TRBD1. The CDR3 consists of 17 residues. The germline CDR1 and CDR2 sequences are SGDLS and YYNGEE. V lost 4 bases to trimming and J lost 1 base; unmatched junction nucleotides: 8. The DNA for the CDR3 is TGTGCCAGCAGCACCCCGGCGGGACAGGGGAACACCGGGGAGCTGTTTTTT. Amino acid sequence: CASSTPAGQGNTGELFF.

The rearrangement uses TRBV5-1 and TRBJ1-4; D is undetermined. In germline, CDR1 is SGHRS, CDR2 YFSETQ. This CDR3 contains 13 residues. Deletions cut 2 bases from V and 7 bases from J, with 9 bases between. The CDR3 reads CASSFGPPEKLFF. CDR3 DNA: TGCGCCAGCAGCTTCGGACCGCCTGAAAAACTGTTTTTT.

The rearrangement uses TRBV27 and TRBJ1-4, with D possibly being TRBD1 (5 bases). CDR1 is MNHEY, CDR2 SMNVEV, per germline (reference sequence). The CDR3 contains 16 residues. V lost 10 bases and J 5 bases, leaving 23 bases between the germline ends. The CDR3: CATSRGARGQNEKLFF. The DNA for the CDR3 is TGTGCCACCTCCCGCGGGGCGCGCGGGCAAAATGAAAAACTGTTTTTT.

CDR3 amino acids: CASSRTTAALGYGYTF. The CDR3 DNA follows: TGTGCCAGTAGTAGGACTACAGCTGCACTGGGCTATGGCTACACCTTC. V gene TRBV19 combines with J gene TRBJ1-2; D gene ambiguous. CDR3 length: 16 amino acids. Trimming took off 4 bases at V and 4 bases at J, with 19 bases between the two ends. The germline gives CDR1 LNHDA, CDR2 SQIVND (reference sequence).

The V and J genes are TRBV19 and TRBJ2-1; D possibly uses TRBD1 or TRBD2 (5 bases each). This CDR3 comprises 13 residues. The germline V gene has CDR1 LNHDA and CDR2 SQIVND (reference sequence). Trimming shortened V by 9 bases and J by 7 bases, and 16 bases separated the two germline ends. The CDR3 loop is CASRTLKGNEQFF. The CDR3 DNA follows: TGTGCCAGCCGGACTTTGAAGGGGAATGAGCAGTTCTTC.

CDR3 in amino acids: CASSPGWGGSYNEQFF. In DNA form, the CDR3 reads TGTGCCAGCAGCCCTGGGTGGGGGGGATCCTACAATGAGCAGTTCTTC. V gene TRBV5-4 combines with J gene TRBJ2-1, with 7 bases lining up with TRBD2. This CDR3 region has 16 residues. Looked up from germline, CDR1 is SGHNT and CDR2 is YYREEE (reference sequence). J was trimmed by 1 base and V by 4 bases; bases with no gene match: 8. Looking up the rest from reference TRBV5-4 and TRBJ2-1 gives the full variable domain: ETGVTQSPTHLIKTRGQQVTLRCSSQSGHNTVSWYQQALGQGPQFIFQYYREEENGRGNFPPRFSGLQFPNYSSELNVNALELDDSALYLCASSPGWGGSYNEQFFGPGTRLTVL.

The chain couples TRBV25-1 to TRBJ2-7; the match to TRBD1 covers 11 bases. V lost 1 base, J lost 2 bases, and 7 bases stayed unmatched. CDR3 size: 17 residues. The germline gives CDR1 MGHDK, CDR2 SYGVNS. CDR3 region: CASSEWGTGGDPYEQYF. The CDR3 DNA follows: TGTGCCAGCAGTGAATGGGGGACAGGGGGGGACCCCTACGAGCAGTACTTC.

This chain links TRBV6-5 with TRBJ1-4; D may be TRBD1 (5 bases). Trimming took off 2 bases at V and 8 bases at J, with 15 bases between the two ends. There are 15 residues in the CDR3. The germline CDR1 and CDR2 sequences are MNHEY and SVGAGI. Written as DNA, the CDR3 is TGTGCCAGCAGTTACCCTGGGGCGGTGAACGAAAAACTGTTTTTT. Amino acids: CASSYPGAVNEKLFF.

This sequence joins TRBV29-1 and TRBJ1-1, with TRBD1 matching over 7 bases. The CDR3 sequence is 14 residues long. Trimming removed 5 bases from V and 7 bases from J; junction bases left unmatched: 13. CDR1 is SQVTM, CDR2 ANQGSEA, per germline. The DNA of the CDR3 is TGCAGCGTTAAGGGGGCGCTCATGGAAGGTGAAGCTTTCTTT. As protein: CSVKGALMEGEAFF. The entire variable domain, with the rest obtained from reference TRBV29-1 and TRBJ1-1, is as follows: SAVISQKPSRDICQRGTSLTIQCQVDSQVTMMFWYRQQPGQSLTLIATANQGSEATYESGFVIDKFPISRPNLTFSTLTVSNMSPEDSSIYLCSVKGALMEGEAFFGQGTRLTVV.

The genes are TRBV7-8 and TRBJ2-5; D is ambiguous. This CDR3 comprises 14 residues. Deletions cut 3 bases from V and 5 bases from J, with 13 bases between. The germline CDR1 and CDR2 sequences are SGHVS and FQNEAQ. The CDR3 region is CASSFGRPGETQYF. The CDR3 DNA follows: TGTGCCAGCAGCTTCGGTAGGCCGGGTGAGACCCAGTACTTC.